This T cell receptor (beta chain) was identified in a study of OX40 agonist ivuxolimab in advanced cancers. General study results and limits: Expanded clones were, on average, more numerous in CD8+ T cells than in CD4+. Partial responders treated at 0.1-3.0 mg/kg exhibited clonal expansion among the lowest measured.

TCRdb's copy holds only in-frame clones and misses some; the assay was immunoSEQ multiplex PCR. The table has about 88,000 clones, 75% to 90% seen once. Sampling times: baseline, cycle 4 day 1, cycle 7 day 1. The ends were cut back, 5 bases at V and 4 bases at J, with 16 bases in the middle. This CDR3 is built from 15 residues. Looked up from germline, CDR1 is MDHEN and CDR2 is SYDVKM. With regard to this clone: Its antigen is still unknown.

The rearrangement joins TRBV28 to TRBJ2-3; tentatively, D is TRBD1 or TRBD2 (7 bases each). The receptor comes from an adult with an advanced solid tumor such as melanoma, head and neck, liver or kidney cancer. Sample: CD4+ or CD8+ T cells sorted from blood, taken in a trial of the OX40 agonist ivuxolimab. CDR3 sequence (DNA): TGTGCCAGCAGTGGATCAGGGGGGGGGTCAGATACGCAGTATTTT. Protein: CASSGSGGGSDTQYF.